Following are 29 T cell receptor beta chains from one sample sequenced in a study of blood T cell repertoires in COVID-19. The protocol was immunoSEQ multiplex PCR, while the TCRdb copy is restricted to in-frame clones and leaves out a portion. In the table there are approximately 270,000 clones, around 89% of which are singletons. Sequencing used PBMCs or T cells enriched from blood (not recorded which). All receptors derive from a woman aged 25 to 45 with acute COVID-19.

V is TRBV19 and J is TRBJ2-2; 9 bases map to TRBD1. V trimming: 7 bases; J trimming: 5 bases; junction bases outside the gene matches: 8. CDR3 length: 15 residues. Germline loops: CDR1 LNHDA, CDR2 SQIVND (reference sequence). The CDR3 reads CASTQGDRDTGELFF. CDR3 DNA: TGTGCCAGTACCCAGGGGGACAGGGATACCGGGGAGCTGTTTTTT.

The chain combines TRBV25-1 with TRBJ2-7; the D gene is possibly TRBD2 (6 bases). The germline V gene has CDR1 MGHDK and CDR2 SYGVNS. This CDR3 is 14 amino acids long. V lost 5 bases and J lost 1, with 12 bases in between. CDR3 in DNA: TGTGCCAGCAGTTTAGGGACTGGATCCTACGAGCAGTACTTC. As protein: CASSLGTGSYEQYF.

The J gene is TRBJ2-3, the V gene TRBV7-2; TRBD2 matches at 11 bases. The CDR3 has 18 amino acids. V trimming: 5 bases; J trimming: 4 bases; junction bases outside the gene matches: 14. Germline V gene lookup returns CDR1 SGHTA and CDR2 FQGNSA. The CDR3 DNA sequence: TGTGCCAGCAGCCTGTCCCAAACTAGCGGGAGTTTGCCAGATACGCAGTATTTT. Protein product: CASSLSQTSGSLPDTQYF.

The chain joins TRBV29-1 to TRBJ2-1; D perhaps matches TRBD1 (5 bases). The germline V gene has CDR1 SQVTM and CDR2 ANQGSEA. Deletions cut 7 bases from V and 3 bases from J, with 10 bases between. The CDR3 contains 12 residues. CDR3 sequence reads: CSATTVYNEQFF. CDR3 DNA: TGCAGCGCTACGACAGTCTACAATGAGCAGTTCTTC.

J is TRBJ1-2 and V is TRBV19; D may be TRBD1 (6 bases). Per germline, CDR1 LNHDA and CDR2 SQIVND (reference sequence). This CDR3 comprises 18 residues. Trimming pared 4 bases from V and 0 bases from J, leaving 21 bases between. In nucleotides, the CDR3 is TGTGCCAGTAGTAACCTTCCGGACCGCGGACAGTCTAACTATGGCTACACCTTC. Amino acid sequence: CASSNLPDRGQSNYGYTF.

The chain is built from TRBV12-2 and TRBJ2-5; TRBD1, the D gene given by the table, was not confirmed from the DNA. TRBV12-2 is noted as a pseudogene. This CDR3 has 17 amino acids. The CDR3 nucleotides are TGTGCAAGTCGCTTAACCGAACCGACAGGGCTTCTGGAGACCCAGTACTTC. It translates to CASRLTEPTGLLETQYF.

The chain recombines TRBV18 with TRBJ2-4; D unclear. The germline gives CDR1 KGHSH, CDR2 LQKENI. V lost 4 bases and J 3 bases, leaving 22 bases between the germline ends. This CDR3 spans 18 amino acids. CDR3 coding DNA: TGTGCCAGCTCACTAGCCCCCCCAGCCTGGGTTGTCAAAAACATTCAGTACTTC. Its protein is CASSLAPPAWVVKNIQYF.

V usage is TRBV7-9 and J usage is TRBJ2-1; 7 nucleotides agree with TRBD2. V was clipped by 5 bases and J by 8 bases; unmatched bases: 12. CDR3 size: 15 residues. The germline gives CDR1 SEHNR, CDR2 FQNEAQ (reference sequence). CDR3 loop: CASSPRVREQDEQFF. The CDR3 DNA reads TGTGCCAGCAGCCCAAGAGTGCGGGAGCAGGATGAGCAGTTCTTC.

The CDR3 DNA reads TGCGCCAGCAGCCCGGACAGGGTCACTGAAGCTTTCTTT. This sequence encodes CASSPDRVTEAFF. The chain combines TRBV5-1 with TRBJ1-1; 8 bases agree with TRBD1. Germline V CDR1 and CDR2: SGHRS, YFSETQ. V lost 4 bases and J lost 4; bases outside the gene matches: 3. This CDR3 has 13 residues. The complete variable domain, with remaining parts taken from reference TRBV5-1 and TRBJ1-1, reads KAGVTQTPRYLIKTRGQQVTLSCSPISGHRSVSWYQQTPGQGLQFLFEYFSETQRNKGNFPGRFSGRQFSNSRSEMNVSTLELGDSALYLCASSPDRVTEAFFGQGTRLTVV.

The V call is TRBV2, the J call TRBJ2-1; TRBD1 matches 11 bases. Trimming removed 5 bases from V and 4 bases from J; junction bases left unmatched: 4. The CDR3 totals 15 residues. Germline V gene sequence: CDR1 SNHLY, CDR2 FYNNEI. The CDR3 DNA reads as TGTGCCAGCAGTCCCGGGACAGGGGGTTACAATGAGCAGTTCTTC. Translating gives CASSPGTGGYNEQFF.

The chain has TRBV5-1 and TRBJ2-7, with D possibly being TRBD1 (5 bases). V dropped 3 bases and J dropped 2 bases, with 18 bases sitting between them. CDR3 length: 16 amino acids. The germline V gene has CDR1 SGHRS and CDR2 YFSETQ. The CDR3 here is CASSSITGDPTYEQYF. The CDR3 DNA is TGCGCCAGCAGCTCAATCACAGGAGACCCTACCTACGAGCAGTACTTC.

The chain couples TRBV18 to TRBJ2-7; a weak D match, TRBD2 (5 bases). The CDR3 is made up of 14 amino acids. Per germline, CDR1 KGHSH and CDR2 LQKENI. The V end was cut by 8 bases, the J end by 0 bases, with 14 bases between. The CDR3 loop reads CASQVEGFSYEQYF. In DNA, the CDR3 is TGTGCCAGCCAGGTAGAGGGCTTCTCCTACGAGCAGTACTTC.

The chain employs TRBV2 and TRBJ2-1, with 14 bases aligning to TRBD2. From germline, CDR1 is SNHLY and CDR2 FYNNEI. The CDR3 totals 18 residues. Unmatched junction bases numbered 15, after V lost 6 bases and J lost 8 bases. The chain's CDR3 is CASSWTSGRPRMVDEQFF. The CDR3 nucleotides read TGTGCCAGCAGCTGGACTAGCGGGAGGCCCCGTATGGTGGATGAGCAGTTCTTC.

The chain joins TRBV27 to TRBJ2-1, with D maybe TRBD2 (6 bases). Trimming took off 3 bases at V and 5 bases at J, with 8 bases between the two ends. In germline, CDR1 is MNHEY, CDR2 SMNVEV (reference sequence). CDR3 length: 13 amino acids. CDR3 bases: TGTGCCAGCAGTTTTAGGAGGGACAATGAGCAGTTCTTC. Protein sequence: CASSFRRDNEQFF.

This chain connects TRBV19 to TRBJ2-7; a weak D match, TRBD2 (5 bases). CDR1 is LNHDA and CDR2 is SQIVND in the germline V gene (reference sequence). Trimming shortened V by 3 bases and J by 5 bases, and 8 bases separated the two germline ends. This CDR3 is built from 12 residues. The CDR3 nucleotides are TGTGCCAGTAGTATGACCGGGAACGAGCAGTACTTC. Translating it yields CASSMTGNEQYF.

The chain carries TRBV28 and TRBJ1-4; D is ambiguous. CDR3 length equals 14 residues. Trimming stripped 7 bases from V and 11 bases from J, with 20 bases between. Germline loops: CDR1 MDHEN, CDR2 SYDVKM. The CDR3 is CASTLLGGGGKLFF. CDR3 nucleotide sequence: TGTGCCAGCACCCTGTTGGGAGGCGGAGGTAAACTGTTTTTT.

This chain links TRBV28 with TRBJ1-6, with 8 bases identical to TRBD1. Losses at the gene ends were 2 bases for V and 5 bases for J; bases not matched to a gene: 11. This CDR3 is 18 amino acids long. Germline V gene data show CDR1 as MDHEN and CDR2 as SYDVKM. CDR3 sequence (DNA): TGTGCCAGCAGTTTAGTCTCAGGGGGCGCGGTTGATAATTCACCCCTCCACTTT. This translates into CASSLVSGGAVDNSPLHF.

This chain joins TRBV6-5 and TRBJ1-2; D might be TRBD1 (6 bases). This CDR3 region has 14 residues. The ends were cut back, 7 bases at V and 4 bases at J, with 16 bases in the middle. In germline, CDR1 is MNHEY, CDR2 SVGAGI. The CDR3 region is CASTTGGRRYGYTF. The DNA for the CDR3 is TGTGCCAGCACCACGGGGGGGCGACGCTATGGCTACACCTTC.

The chain joins TRBV14 to TRBJ2-3; tentatively, D is TRBD2 (6 bases). V dropped 4 bases and J dropped 6 bases, with 17 bases sitting between them. Germline V CDR1 and CDR2: SGHDN, FVKESK. The CDR3 runs 15 residues. CDR3 protein: CASSLRMGGTDTQYF. The CDR3 DNA reads as TGTGCCAGCAGCCTCCGAATGGGGGGAACGGATACGCAGTATTTT.

The V call is TRBV4-1, the J call TRBJ1-1; D gene ambiguous. The germline V gene encodes CDR1 MGHRA and CDR2 YSYEKL. The CDR3 spans 14 residues. V lost 0 bases to trimming and J lost 0 bases, with 5 bases between them. The CDR3 nucleotides are TGCGCCAGCAGCCAAGACGGTCTGAACACTGAAGCTTTCTTT. Translated, it gives CASSQDGLNTEAFF.

The rearrangement uses TRBV4-1 and TRBJ2-7, with D possibly matching TRBD1 (5 bases). The CDR3 sequence is 13 residues long. Germline CDR1 is MGHRA and CDR2 is YSYEKL. V lost 3 bases to trimming and J lost 3 bases, with 9 bases between them. The CDR3 protein is CASSQTEDYEQYF. CDR3 coding DNA: TGCGCCAGCAGCCAGACAGAGGACTACGAGCAGTACTTC.

The J gene is TRBJ2-3, the V gene TRBV6-5; D not resolved. Germline loops: CDR1 MNHEY, CDR2 SVGAGI. The length of the CDR3 is 16 residues. The ends were cut back, 3 bases at V and 1 base at J, with 14 bases in the middle. In DNA, the CDR3 is TGTGCCAGCAGTTATGGCCGCGGTGCGGGCACAGATACGCAGTATTTT. Its translation: CASSYGRGAGTDTQYF.

The chain uses TRBV28 and TRBJ1-4, with D tentatively TRBD1 (5 bases). The CDR3 is made up of 11 amino acids. Germline CDR1 is MDHEN and CDR2 is SYDVKM. Trimming took 9 bases from V and 8 from J, leaving 10 bases between them. The CDR3 spells CASTGGEKLFF. In DNA, the CDR3 is TGTGCCAGTACCGGGGGGGAAAAACTGTTTTTT.

The rearrangement joins TRBV6-2 or TRBV6-3 to TRBJ2-3, with 7 positions matching TRBD2. V shed 4 bases and J 0 bases; nucleotides not matched to a gene: 1. CDR1 MNHEY and CDR2 SVGEGT come from the germline V gene. CDR3 size: 14 residues. The CDR3 reads CASSSAGSTDTQYF. In nucleotides, the CDR3 is TGTGCCAGCAGTTCAGCGGGAAGCACAGATACGCAGTATTTT.

About this clone: Other DNA sequences of this sample code for an identical CDR3. The chain joins TRBV2 to TRBJ2-2; 7 nucleotides match TRBD2. There are 15 residues in the CDR3. Germline CDR1 SNHLY, CDR2 FYNNEI. The J segment lost 0 bases and the V segment lost 8 bases, leaving 6 bases of the junction unmatched. The CDR3 protein is CASSPGLANTGELFF. The CDR3 DNA follows: TGTGCCAGCTCCCCCGGACTAGCGAACACCGGGGAGCTGTTTTTT.

The CDR3 here is CASSLGQGASPYGYTF. The CDR3 DNA follows: TGCGCCAGCAGCCTCGGACAGGGGGCCTCTCCCTATGGCTACACCTTC. V and J are TRBV5-1 and TRBJ1-2; TRBD1 agrees at 11 bases. Germline V gene data show CDR1 as SGHRS and CDR2 as YFSETQ. The length of the CDR3 is 16 residues. V gave up 4 bases and J gave up 4 bases; unmatched junction bases: 9.

The J gene is TRBJ2-1, the V gene TRBV5-6, with 16 bases fitting TRBD2. With 4 bases clipped from V and 12 bases from J, the junction kept 7 bases outside the gene matches. Germline assignment: CDR1 SGHDT and CDR2 YYEEEE. The CDR3 spans 15 residues. The DNA for the CDR3 is TGTGCCAGCAGCCCGGGACTAGCGGGAGGGCCAGGGCAGTTCTTC. The encoded protein is CASSPGLAGGPGQFF.

The rearrangement joins TRBV27 to TRBJ2-2; D call uncertain. With 6 bases removed from V and 0 bases from J, the gap between germline ends came to 5 bases. The germline gives CDR1 MNHEY, CDR2 SMNVEV (reference sequence). This CDR3 comprises 13 residues. CDR3 sequence: CASRLANTGELFF. DNA of the CDR3: TGTGCCAGCAGACTCGCGAACACCGGGGAGCTGTTTTTT.

This sequence joins TRBV28 and TRBJ1-1, with 10 bases lining up with TRBD1. The J segment lost 0 bases and the V segment lost 8 bases, leaving 6 bases of the junction unmatched. The CDR3 covers 15 residues. Germline CDR1 is MDHEN and CDR2 is SYDVKM. Here the CDR3 DNA reads TGTGCCAGCGGCCCGGGACAGGGGTTGAACACTGAAGCTTTCTTT. Protein sequence: CASGPGQGLNTEAFF.